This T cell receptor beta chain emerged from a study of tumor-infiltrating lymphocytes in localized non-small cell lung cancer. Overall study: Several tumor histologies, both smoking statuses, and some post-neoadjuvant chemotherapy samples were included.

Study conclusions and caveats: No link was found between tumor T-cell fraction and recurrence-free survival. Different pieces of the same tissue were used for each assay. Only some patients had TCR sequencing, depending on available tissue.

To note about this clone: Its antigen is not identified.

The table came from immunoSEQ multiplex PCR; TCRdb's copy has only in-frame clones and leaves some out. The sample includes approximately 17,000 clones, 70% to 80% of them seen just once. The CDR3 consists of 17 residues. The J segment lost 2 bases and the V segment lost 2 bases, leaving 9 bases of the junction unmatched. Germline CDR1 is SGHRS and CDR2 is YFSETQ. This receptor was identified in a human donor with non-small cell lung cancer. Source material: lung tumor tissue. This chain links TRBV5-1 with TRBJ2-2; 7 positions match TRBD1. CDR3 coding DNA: TGCGCCAGCAGCTTAGGGACAGACGCTTTTAACACCGGGGAGCTGTTTTTT. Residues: CASSLGTDAFNTGELFF.